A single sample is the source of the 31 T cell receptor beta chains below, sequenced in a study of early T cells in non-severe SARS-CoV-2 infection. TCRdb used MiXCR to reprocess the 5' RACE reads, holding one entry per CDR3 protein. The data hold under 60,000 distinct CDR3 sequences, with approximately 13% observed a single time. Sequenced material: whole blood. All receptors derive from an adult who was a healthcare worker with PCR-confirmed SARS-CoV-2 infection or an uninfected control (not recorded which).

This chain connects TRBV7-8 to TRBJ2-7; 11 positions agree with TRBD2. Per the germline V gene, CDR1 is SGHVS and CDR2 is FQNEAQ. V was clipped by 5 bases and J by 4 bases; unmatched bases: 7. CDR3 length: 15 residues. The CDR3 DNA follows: TGTGCCAGCAGCCATGTAGCGGGAGGGCGGTACGAGCAGTACTTC. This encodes CASSHVAGGRYEQYF. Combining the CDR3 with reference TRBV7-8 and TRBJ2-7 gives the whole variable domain GAGVSQSPRYKVAKRGQDVALRCDPISGHVSLFWYQQALGQGPEFLTYFQNEAQLDKSGLPSDRFFAERPEGSVSTLKIQRTQQEDSAVYLCASSHVAGGRYEQYFGPGTRLTVT.

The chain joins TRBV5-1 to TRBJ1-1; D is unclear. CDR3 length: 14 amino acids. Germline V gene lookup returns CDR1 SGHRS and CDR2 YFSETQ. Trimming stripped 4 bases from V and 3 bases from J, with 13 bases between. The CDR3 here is CASSPFGEDTEAFF. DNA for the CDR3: TGCGCCAGCAGCCCCTTTGGGGAGGACACTGAAGCTTTCTTT.

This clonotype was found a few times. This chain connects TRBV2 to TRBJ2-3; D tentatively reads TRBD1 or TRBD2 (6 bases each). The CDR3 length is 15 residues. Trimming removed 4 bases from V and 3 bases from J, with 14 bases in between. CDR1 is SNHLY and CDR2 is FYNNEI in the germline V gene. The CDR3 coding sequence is TGTGCCAGCAGTGGGGGGGACACCATAACAGATACGCAGTATTTT. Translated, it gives CASSGGDTITDTQYF. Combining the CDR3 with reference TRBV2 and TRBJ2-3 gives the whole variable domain EPEVTQTPSHQVTQMGQEVILRCVPISNHLYFYWYRQILGQKVEFLVSFYNNEISEKSEIFDDQFSVERPDGSNFTLKIRSTKLEDSAMYFCASSGGDTITDTQYFGPGTRLTVL.

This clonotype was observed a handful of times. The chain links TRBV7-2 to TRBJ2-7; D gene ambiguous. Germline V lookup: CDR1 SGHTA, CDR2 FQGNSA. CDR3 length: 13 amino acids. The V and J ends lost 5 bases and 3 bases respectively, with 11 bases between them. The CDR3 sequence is CASSPVGLYEQYF. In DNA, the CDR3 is TGTGCCAGCAGCCCGGTGGGTCTCTACGAGCAGTACTTC.

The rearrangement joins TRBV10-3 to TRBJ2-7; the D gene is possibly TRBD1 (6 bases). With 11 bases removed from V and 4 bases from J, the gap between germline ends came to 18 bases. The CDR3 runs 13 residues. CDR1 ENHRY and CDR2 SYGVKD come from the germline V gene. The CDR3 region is CALSGQGTYEQYF. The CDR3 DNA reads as TGTGCCCTCTCCGGGCAGGGGACATACGAGCAGTACTTC.

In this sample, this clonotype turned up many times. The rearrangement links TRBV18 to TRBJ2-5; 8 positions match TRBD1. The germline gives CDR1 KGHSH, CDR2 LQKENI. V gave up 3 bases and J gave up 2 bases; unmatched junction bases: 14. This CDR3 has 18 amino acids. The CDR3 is CASSPRRQGMSGQETQYF. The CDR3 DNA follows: TGTGCCAGCTCACCCCGACGACAGGGGATGTCGGGGCAAGAGACCCAGTACTTC. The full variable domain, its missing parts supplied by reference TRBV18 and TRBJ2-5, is NAGVMQNPRHLVRRRGQEARLRCSPMKGHSHVYWYRQLPEEGLKFMVYLQKENIIDESGMPKERFSAEFPKEGPSILRIQQVVRGDSAAYFCASSPRRQGMSGQETQYFGPGTRLLVL.

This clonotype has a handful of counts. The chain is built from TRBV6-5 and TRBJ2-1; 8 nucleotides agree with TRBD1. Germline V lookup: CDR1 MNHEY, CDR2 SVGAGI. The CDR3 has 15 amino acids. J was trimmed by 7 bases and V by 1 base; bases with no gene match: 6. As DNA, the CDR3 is TGTGCCAGCAGTTACTGGCAGGGGGCGTTAAATGAGCAGTTCTTC. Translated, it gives CASSYWQGALNEQFF.

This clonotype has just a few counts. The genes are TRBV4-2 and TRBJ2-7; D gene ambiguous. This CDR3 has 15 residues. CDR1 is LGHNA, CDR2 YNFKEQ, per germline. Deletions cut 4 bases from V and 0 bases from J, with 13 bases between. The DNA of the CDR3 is TGTGCCAGCAGCCCCACTTTGCAGAACTCCTACGAGCAGTACTTC. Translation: CASSPTLQNSYEQYF.

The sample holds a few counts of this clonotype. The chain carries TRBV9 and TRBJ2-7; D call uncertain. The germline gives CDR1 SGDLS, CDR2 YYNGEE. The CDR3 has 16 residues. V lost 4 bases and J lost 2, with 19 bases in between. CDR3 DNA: TGTGCCAGCAGCCCCGACCGAACAGCTATCCCCTACGAGCAGTACTTC. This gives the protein CASSPDRTAIPYEQYF.

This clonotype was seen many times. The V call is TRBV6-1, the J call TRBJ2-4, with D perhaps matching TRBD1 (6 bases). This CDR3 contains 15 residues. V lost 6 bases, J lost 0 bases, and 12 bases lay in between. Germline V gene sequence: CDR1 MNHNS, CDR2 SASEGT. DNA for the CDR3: TGTGCCAGCAGAGGACAGCATCTAGCCAAAAACATTCAGTACTTC. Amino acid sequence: CASRGQHLAKNIQYF.

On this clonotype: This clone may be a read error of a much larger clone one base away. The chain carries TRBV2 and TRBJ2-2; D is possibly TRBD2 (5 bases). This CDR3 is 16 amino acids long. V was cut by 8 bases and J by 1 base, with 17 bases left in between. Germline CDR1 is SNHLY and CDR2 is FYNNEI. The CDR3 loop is CASQPSRSRNTGELFF. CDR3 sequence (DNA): TGTGCCAGCCAGCCTAGCCGGAGTAGGAACACCGGGGAGCTGTTTTTT.

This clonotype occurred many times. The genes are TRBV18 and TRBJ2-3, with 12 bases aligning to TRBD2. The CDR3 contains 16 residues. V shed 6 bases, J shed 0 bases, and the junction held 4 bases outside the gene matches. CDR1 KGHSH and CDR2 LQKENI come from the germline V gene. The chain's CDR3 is CASSVTSGSSTDTQYF. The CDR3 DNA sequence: TGTGCCAGCTCCGTGACTAGCGGGAGCAGCACAGATACGCAGTATTTT.

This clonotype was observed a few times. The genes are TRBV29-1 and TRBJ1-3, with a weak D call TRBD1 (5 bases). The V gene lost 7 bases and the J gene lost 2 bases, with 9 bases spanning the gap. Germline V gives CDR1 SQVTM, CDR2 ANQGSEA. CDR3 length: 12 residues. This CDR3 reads CSAQEPGNTIYF. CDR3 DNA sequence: TGCAGCGCACAGGAACCTGGAAACACCATATATTTT.

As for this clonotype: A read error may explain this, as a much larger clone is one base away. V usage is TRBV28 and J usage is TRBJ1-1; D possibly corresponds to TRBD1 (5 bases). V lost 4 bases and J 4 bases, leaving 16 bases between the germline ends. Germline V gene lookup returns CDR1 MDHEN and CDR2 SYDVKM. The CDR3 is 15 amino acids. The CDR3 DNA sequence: TGTGCCAGCAGTTCACCACCGGGGGTTCGCACTGAAGCTTTCTTT. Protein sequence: CASSSPPGVRTEAFF.

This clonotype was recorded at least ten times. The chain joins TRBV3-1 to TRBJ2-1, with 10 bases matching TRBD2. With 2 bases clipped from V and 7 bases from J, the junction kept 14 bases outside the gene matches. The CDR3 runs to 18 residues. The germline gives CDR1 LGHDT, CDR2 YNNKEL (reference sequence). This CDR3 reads CASSQLAGVPRSGNEQFF. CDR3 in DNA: TGTGCCAGCAGCCAACTAGCGGGAGTCCCTCGTTCGGGGAATGAGCAGTTCTTC.

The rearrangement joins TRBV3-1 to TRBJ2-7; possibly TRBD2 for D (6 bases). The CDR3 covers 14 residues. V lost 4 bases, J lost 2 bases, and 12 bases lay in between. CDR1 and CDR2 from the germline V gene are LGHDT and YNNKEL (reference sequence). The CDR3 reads CASSLGLGTYEQYF. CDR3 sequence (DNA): TGTGCCAGCAGCCTGGGACTGGGGACCTACGAGCAGTACTTC.

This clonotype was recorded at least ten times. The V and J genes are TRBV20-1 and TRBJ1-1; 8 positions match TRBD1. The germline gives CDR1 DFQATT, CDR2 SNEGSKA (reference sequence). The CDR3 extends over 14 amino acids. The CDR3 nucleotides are TGCAGGGGAGAGAAAGGGACAGGGAACACTGAAGCTTTCTTT. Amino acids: CRGEKGTGNTEAFF.

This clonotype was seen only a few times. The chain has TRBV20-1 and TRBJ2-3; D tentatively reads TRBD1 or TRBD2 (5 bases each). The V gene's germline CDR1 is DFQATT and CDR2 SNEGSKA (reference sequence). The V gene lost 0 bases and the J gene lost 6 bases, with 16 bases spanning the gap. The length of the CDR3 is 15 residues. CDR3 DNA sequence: TGCAGTGCTAGAGATCCTGCCGGGGACCCCGATACGCAGTATTTT. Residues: CSARDPAGDPDTQYF.

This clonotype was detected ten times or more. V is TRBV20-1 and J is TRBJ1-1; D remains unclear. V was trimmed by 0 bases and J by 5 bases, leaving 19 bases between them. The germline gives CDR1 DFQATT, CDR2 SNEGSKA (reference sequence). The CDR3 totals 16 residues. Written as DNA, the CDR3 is TGCAGTGCTAGAGATGAGGCGGTGGGAATGAGGACTGAAGCTTTCTTT. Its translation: CSARDEAVGMRTEAFF.

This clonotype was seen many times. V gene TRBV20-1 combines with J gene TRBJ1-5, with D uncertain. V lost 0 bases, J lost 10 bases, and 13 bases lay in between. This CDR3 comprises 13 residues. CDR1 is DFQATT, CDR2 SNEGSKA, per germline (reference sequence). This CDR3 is CSARENREVPQHF. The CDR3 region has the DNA TGCAGTGCTAGAGAAAACCGAGAGGTACCCCAGCATTTT.

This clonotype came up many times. This CDR3 is CASSSVGQGNYGYTF. DNA of the CDR3: TGTGCCAGCAGCTCCGTTGGACAGGGCAACTATGGCTACACCTTC. This chain uses TRBV7-8 with TRBJ1-2, with 8 nucleotides matching TRBD1. This CDR3 is 15 amino acids long. The germline V gene has CDR1 SGHVS and CDR2 FQNEAQ. The ends lost 4 bases at V and 2 bases at J; junction bases unmatched: 6.

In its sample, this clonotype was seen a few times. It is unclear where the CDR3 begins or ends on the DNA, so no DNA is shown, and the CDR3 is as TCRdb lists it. The CDR3 sequence is CSVGLGTF. The V and J genes are TRBV29-1 and TRBJ1-2. A total of 8 residues make up the CDR3, ends included. Looked up from germline, CDR1 is SQVTM and CDR2 is ANQGSEA.

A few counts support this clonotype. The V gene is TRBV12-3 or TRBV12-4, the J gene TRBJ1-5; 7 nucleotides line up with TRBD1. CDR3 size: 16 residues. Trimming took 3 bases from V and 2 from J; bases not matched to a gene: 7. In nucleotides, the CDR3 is TGTGCCAGCAGTTTGACAGGGATCCTGGGCAATCAGCCCCAGCATTTT. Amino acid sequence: CASSLTGILGNQPQHF.

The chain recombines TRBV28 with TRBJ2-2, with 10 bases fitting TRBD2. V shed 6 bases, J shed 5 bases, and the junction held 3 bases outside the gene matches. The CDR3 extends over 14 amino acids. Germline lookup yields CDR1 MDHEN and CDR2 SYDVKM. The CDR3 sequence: CASSTAGGTGELFF. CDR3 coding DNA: TGTGCCAGCAGCACAGCGGGAGGGACCGGGGAGCTGTTTTTT.

This CDR3 is CASSARQGGNVLTF. DNA for the CDR3: TGTGCCAGCAGCGCCCGACAGGGTGGCAACGTCCTGACTTTC. The J gene is TRBJ2-6, the V gene TRBV9; TRBD1 matches 7 bases. The V gene's germline CDR1 is SGDLS and CDR2 YYNGEE. The CDR3 is 14 residues long. After removal of 3 bases from V and 9 bases from J, the junction contained 6 bases not matched to a gene.

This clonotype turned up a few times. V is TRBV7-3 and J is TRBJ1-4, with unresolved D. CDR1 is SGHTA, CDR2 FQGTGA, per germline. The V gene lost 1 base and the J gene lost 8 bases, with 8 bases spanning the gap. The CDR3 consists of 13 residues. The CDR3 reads CASSLIPGEKLFF. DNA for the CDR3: TGTGCCAGCAGCTTAATCCCGGGGGAAAAACTGTTTTTT.

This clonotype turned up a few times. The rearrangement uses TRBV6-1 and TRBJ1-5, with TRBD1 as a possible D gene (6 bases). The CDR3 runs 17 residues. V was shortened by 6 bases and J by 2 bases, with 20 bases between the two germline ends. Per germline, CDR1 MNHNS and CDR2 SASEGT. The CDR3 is CASSASRGQGGNQPQHF. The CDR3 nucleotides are TGTGCCAGCAGCGCGTCCCGGGGGCAGGGAGGCAATCAGCCCCAGCATTTT.

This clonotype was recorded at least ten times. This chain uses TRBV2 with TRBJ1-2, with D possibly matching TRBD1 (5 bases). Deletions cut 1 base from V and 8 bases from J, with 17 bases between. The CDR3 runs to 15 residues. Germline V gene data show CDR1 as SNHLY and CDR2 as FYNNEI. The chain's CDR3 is CASSEGSQGWEGYTF. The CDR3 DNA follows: TGTGCCAGCAGTGAAGGGTCCCAGGGATGGGAAGGCTACACCTTC.

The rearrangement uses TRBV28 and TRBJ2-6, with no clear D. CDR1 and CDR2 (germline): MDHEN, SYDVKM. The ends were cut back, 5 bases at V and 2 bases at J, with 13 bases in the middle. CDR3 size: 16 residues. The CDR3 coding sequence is TGTGCCAGCAGTCCCATGACGTACCCTGGGGCCAACGTCCTGACTTTC. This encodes CASSPMTYPGANVLTF.

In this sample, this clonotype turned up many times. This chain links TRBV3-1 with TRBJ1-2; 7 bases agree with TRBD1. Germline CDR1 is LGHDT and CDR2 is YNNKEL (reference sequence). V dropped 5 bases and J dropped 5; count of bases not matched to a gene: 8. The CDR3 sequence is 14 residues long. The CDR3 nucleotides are TGTGCCAGCAGCGAACAGGGGTCCGCTTATGGCTACACCTTC. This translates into CASSEQGSAYGYTF.

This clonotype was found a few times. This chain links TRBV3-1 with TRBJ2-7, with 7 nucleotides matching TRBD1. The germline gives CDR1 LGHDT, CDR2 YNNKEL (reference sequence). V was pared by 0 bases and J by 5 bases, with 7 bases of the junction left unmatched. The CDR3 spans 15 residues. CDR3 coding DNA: TGTGCCAGCAGCCAAGAGGATCTCAGGGGGAACGAGCAGTACTTC. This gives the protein CASSQEDLRGNEQYF.